This is a list of T cell receptor beta chains from one sample in a study of blood T cell repertoires in COVID-19. Here immunoSEQ multiplex PCR was the method, and the copy in TCRdb shows in-frame clones only, minus some. In the table there are some 130,000 clones, about nine tenths of which are singletons. The sample consisted of peripheral blood. These receptors were taken from a man aged 45 to 65 with acute or convalescent COVID-19. Both conserved end residues are part of each CDR3. A D gene is named only where the DNA matches it firmly. Clone size is not always given. Where it is, it says once, few, many or a class for expanded clones.

CDR3 | DNA | J | size | V | length | D
CASSASRGLSSYTF | TGTGCCAGCAGTGCTTCCAGGGGGCTCTCGAGCTACACCTTC | TRBJ1-2 | few | TRBV28 | 14 | TRBD1
CASSIYAGDSGNTIYF | TGTGCCAGTAGTATCTACGCAGGGGACTCTGGAAACACCATATATTTT | TRBJ1-3 | few | TRBV19 | 16 | .
CASTWTSGTEAFF | TGTGCCAGCACGTGGACTTCGGGCACTGAAGCTTTCTTT | TRBJ1-1 | . | TRBV18 | 13 | .
CASSYSGQLHTEAFF | TGTGCCAGCAGTTACTCGGGACAGCTTCACACTGAAGCTTTCTTT | TRBJ1-1 | once | TRBV6-5 | 15 | TRBD1
CASSELLSNQPQHF | TGTGCCAGCAGTGAATTACTTTCAAATCAGCCCCAGCATTTT | TRBJ1-5 | . | TRBV2 | 14 | .
CASSSYGTGTYNEQFF | TGTGCCAGCAGTTCCTACGGGACAGGGACCTACAATGAGCAGTTCTTC | TRBJ2-1 | . | TRBV28 | 16 | TRBD1
CASSRTGSSYNSPLHF | TGTGCCAGCAGCCGGACAGGAAGCTCCTATAATTCACCCCTCCACTTT | TRBJ1-6 | . | TRBV5-4 | 16 | TRBD1
CSVTPRRGGTDTQYF | TGCAGCGTGACGCCTCGGCGCGGCGGCACAGATACGCAGTATTTT | TRBJ2-3 | . | TRBV29-1 | 15 | .
CAWSMGQGPNQPQHF | TGTGCCTGGAGTATGGGACAGGGGCCAAATCAGCCCCAGCATTTT | TRBJ1-5 | . | TRBV30 | 15 | TRBD1
CASSYTRSDSPLHF | TGTGCCAGCAGTTATACGAGGTCCGATTCACCCCTCCACTTT | TRBJ1-6 | . | TRBV6-5 | 14 | .
CASSLLQVANTEAFF | TGTGCCAGCAGCCTTCTACAGGTGGCGAACACTGAAGCTTTCTTT | TRBJ1-1 | . | TRBV7-2 | 15 | .
CASTTGTSGYEQYF | TGTGCCAGCACCACCGGGACTAGCGGTTACGAGCAGTACTTC | TRBJ2-7 | . | TRBV6-5 | 14 | TRBD2
CASSSLAIPNTGELFF | TGTGCCAGCTCATCCCTGGCCATTCCGAACACCGGGGAGCTGTTTTTT | TRBJ2-2 | . | TRBV18 | 16 | .
CASSPWDNLYEQYF | TGTGCCAGCAGCCCGTGGGACAACCTATACGAGCAGTACTTC | TRBJ2-7 | . | TRBV5-6 | 14 | .
CASSRQDNQPQHF | TGTGCCAGCAGTCGACAGGACAATCAGCCCCAGCATTTT | TRBJ1-5 | . | TRBV6-6 | 13 | .
CASSLQGAYEQYF | TGTGCCAGCTCCTTACAGGGCGCCTACGAGCAGTACTTC | TRBJ2-7 | . | TRBV18 | 13 | .
CASSLEAGGTEAFF | TGTGCCAGCAGTTTGGAGGCAGGGGGCACTGAAGCTTTCTTT | TRBJ1-1 | . | TRBV27 | 14 | TRBD1
CASRPTGPNTEAFF | TGTGCCAGCAGACCAACAGGACCGAACACTGAAGCTTTCTTT | TRBJ1-1 | . | TRBV7-9 | 14 | .
CASAPLLQGSGGYTF | TGTGCCAGTGCTCCCCTTCTACAGGGATCTGGCGGCTACACCTTC | TRBJ1-2 | . | TRBV19 | 15 | .
CASSATVENQPQHF | TGTGCCAGCAGCGCAACGGTAGAAAATCAGCCCCAGCATTTT | TRBJ1-5 | . | TRBV5-6 | 14 | .
CATSRDRGRDTEAFF | TGTGCCACCAGCAGAGACAGGGGCCGGGACACTGAAGCTTTCTTT | TRBJ1-1 | . | TRBV15 | 15 | .
CASTVGVLHTF | TGTGCCAGTACGGTGGGAGTGCTGCACACCTTC | TRBJ1-2 | . | TRBV19 | 11 | .
CASSEGTGGTEAFF | TGTGCCAGCAGTGAAGGGACAGGGGGCACTGAAGCTTTCTTT | TRBJ1-1 | . | TRBV6-1 | 14 | TRBD1
CASSLHSTTIYF | TGTGCCAGCAGCTTGCACAGCACCACCATATATTTT | TRBJ1-3 | . | TRBV5-8 | 12 | .
CASSHRERGDTQYF | TGTGCCAGCAGCCACCGGGAGAGGGGCGATACGCAGTATTTT | TRBJ2-3 | . | TRBV3-1/TRBV3-2 | 14 | .
CASRTSGSTGELFF | TGTGCCAGTCGGACTAGCGGGAGTACCGGGGAGCTGTTTTTT | TRBJ2-2 | few | TRBV19 | 14 | TRBD2
CASSPLDSPGNTIYF | TGTGCCAGCAGTCCTCTAGACAGCCCTGGAAACACCATATATTTT | TRBJ1-3 | once | TRBV3-1/TRBV3-2 | 15 | .
CASSAQQGGSGAFF | TGTGCCAGCAGCGCGCAGCAGGGGGGAAGTGGCGCTTTCTTT | TRBJ1-1 | . | TRBV9 | 14 | TRBD1
CAWGGGYGTEAFF | TGTGCCTGGGGAGGGGGCTACGGCACTGAAGCTTTCTTT | TRBJ1-1 | . | TRBV30 | 13 | TRBD1
CASSVGQMNTEAFF | TGTGCCAGCAGCGTAGGGCAGATGAACACTGAAGCTTTCTTT | TRBJ1-1 | . | TRBV9 | 14 | .
CASSLAGTSVYGYTF | TGTGCCAGCAGTTTAGCCGGGACATCCGTCTATGGCTACACCTTC | TRBJ1-2 | once | TRBV6-5 | 15 | .
CAWSVRGIGNTIYF | TGTGCCTGGAGTGTGAGAGGGATTGGAAACACCATATATTTT | TRBJ1-3 | . | TRBV30 | 14 | .
CASSPRGGRGETQYF | TGTGCCAGTAGTCCCCGGGGAGGCAGGGGGGAGACCCAGTACTTC | TRBJ2-5 | . | TRBV19 | 15 | .
CASSFRGAVNTIYF | TGTGCCAGCAGCTTCAGGGGGGCGGTAAACACCATATATTTT | TRBJ1-3 | . | TRBV14 | 14 | TRBD1
CASSYTEGQGGGYTF | TGTGCCAGCAGTTACACCGAGGGACAGGGTGGCGGCTACACCTTC | TRBJ1-2 | medium-sized | TRBV2 | 15 | TRBD1
CASSSYRGGGQPQHF | TGTGCCAGCTCGTCTTACAGGGGAGGCGGTCAGCCCCAGCATTTT | TRBJ1-5 | . | TRBV6-5 | 15 | TRBD1
CASRFGGTSQPQHF | TGTGCCAGCAGGTTCGGGGGGACGAGTCAGCCCCAGCATTTT | TRBJ1-5 | . | TRBV19 | 14 | .
CASSFGQGTLNTEAFF | TGTGCCAGCAGCTTTGGGCAGGGGACCTTGAACACTGAAGCTTTCTTT | TRBJ1-1 | . | TRBV5-6 | 16 | .
CASSGTGTANEKLFF | TGTGCCAGCAGCGGAACCGGGACAGCAAATGAAAAACTGTTTTTT | TRBJ1-4 | . | TRBV5-8 | 15 | TRBD1
CASSLRDRVSEAFF | TGTGCCAGCAGCTTGCGGGACAGGGTATCTGAAGCTTTCTTT | TRBJ1-1 | . | TRBV5-6 | 14 | TRBD1
CASSPGQANYGYTF | TGTGCCAGCAGTCCCGGACAAGCTAACTATGGCTACACCTTC | TRBJ1-2 | once | TRBV6-5 | 14 | .
CASSQVASYGYTF | TGTGCCAGCAGCCAAGTTGCCAGCTATGGCTACACCTTC | TRBJ1-2 | . | TRBV3-1/TRBV3-2 | 13 | .
CASSFWTGGSSGANVLTF | TGTGCCAGTAGTTTCTGGACAGGGGGGAGTTCTGGGGCCAACGTCCTGACTTTC | TRBJ2-6 | . | TRBV19 | 18 | TRBD1
CASSPYILEVHTIYF | TGTGCCAGCAGCCCCTACATCCTTGAGGTCCACACCATATATTTT | TRBJ1-3 | . | TRBV11-2 | 15 | .
CASSLAGTFEETQYF | TGCGCCAGCAGCTTGGCCGGGACTTTTGAAGAGACCCAGTACTTC | TRBJ2-5 | . | TRBV5-1 | 15 | .
CASSTGQGAPNEKLFF | TGTGCCAGCAGCACAGGACAGGGGGCGCCTAATGAAAAACTGTTTTTT | TRBJ1-4 | . | TRBV14 | 16 | TRBD1
CASSQTLQFSYEQYF | TGTGCCAGCAGCCAAACCCTTCAGTTTTCCTACGAGCAGTACTTC | TRBJ2-7 | many | TRBV7-9 | 15 | .